The T cell receptor (beta chain) described here comes from a study of PD-1 blockade in classical Hodgkin lymphoma. Findings and limits, study-wide: It was reported that newly diagnosed patients had less baseline TCR diversity than healthy donors. With respect to the repertoire differences, their causes, possibly disease activity or prior therapy, remain undefined.

Time point reported: newly diagnosed, previously untreated cHL patient sample. Magnetic negative selection of thawed PBMCs was the method by which CD4+ T cells were purified. Comparison used PBMCs from newly diagnosed, untreated classical Hodgkin lymphoma. TCRdb keeps only in-frame clones here, not all; method: immunoSEQ multiplex PCR. The sample lists 20,000 to 30,000 clones, roughly nine tenths seen once, with roughly 0.58% in the top ten. The ends were cut back, 4 bases at V and 9 bases at J, with 10 bases in the middle. CDR3 length: 12 residues. Germline lookup yields CDR1 MDHEN and CDR2 SYDVKM. Notes on this clone: What it binds is not known.

The clonotype comes from a human donor with classical Hodgkin lymphoma. The genes are TRBV28 and TRBJ1-5, with D perhaps TRBD1 (6 bases). The sequenced material came from CD4+ T cells from blood. CDR3 region: CASSWGRVPQHF. The CDR3 region has the DNA TGTGCCAGCAGTTGGGGGCGGGTGCCCCAGCATTTT.